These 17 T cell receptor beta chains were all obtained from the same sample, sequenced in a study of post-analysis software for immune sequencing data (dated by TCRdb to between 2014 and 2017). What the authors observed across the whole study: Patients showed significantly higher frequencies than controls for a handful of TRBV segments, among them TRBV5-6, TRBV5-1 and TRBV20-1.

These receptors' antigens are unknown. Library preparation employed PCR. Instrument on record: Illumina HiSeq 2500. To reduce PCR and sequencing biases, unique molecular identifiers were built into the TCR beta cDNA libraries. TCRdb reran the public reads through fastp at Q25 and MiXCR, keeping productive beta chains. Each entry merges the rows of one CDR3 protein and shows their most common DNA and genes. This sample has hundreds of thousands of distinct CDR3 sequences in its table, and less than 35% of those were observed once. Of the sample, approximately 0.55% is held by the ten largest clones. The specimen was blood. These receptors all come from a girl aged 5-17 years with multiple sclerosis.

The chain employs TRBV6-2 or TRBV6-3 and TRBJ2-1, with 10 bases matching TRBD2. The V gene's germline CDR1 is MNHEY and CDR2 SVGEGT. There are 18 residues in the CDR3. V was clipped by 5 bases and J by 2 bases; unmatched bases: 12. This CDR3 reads CASSKSGRARMPYNEQFF. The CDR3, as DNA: TGTGCCAGCAGTAAGAGCGGGAGGGCCAGGATGCCCTACAATGAGCAGTTCTTC.

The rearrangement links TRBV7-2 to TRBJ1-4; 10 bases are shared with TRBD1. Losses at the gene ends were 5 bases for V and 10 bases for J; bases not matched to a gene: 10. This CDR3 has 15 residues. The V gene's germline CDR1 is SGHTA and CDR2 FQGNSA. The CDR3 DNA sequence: TGTGCCAGCAGCATGAGACAGGGGGCGCAGGGAAAACTGTTTTTT. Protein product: CASSMRQGAQGKLFF.

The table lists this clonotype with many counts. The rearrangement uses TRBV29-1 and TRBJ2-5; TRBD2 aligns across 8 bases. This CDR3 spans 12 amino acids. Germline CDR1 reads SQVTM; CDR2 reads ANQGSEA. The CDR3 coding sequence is TGCACCATTCGGGAGGGCCGGGAGACCCAGTACTTC. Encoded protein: CTIREGRETQYF.

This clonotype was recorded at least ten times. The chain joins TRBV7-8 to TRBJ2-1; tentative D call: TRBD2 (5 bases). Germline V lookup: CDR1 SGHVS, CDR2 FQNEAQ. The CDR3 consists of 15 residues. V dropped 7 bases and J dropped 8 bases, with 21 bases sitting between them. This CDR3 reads CASMGSIRDWDEQFF. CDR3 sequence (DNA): TGTGCCAGCATGGGTTCAATCCGGGATTGGGATGAGCAGTTCTTC.

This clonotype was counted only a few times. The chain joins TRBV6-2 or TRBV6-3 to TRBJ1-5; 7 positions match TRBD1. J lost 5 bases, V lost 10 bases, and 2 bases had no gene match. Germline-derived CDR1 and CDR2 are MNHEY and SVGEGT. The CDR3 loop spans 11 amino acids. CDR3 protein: CATGQDQPQHF. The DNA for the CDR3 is TGTGCCACCGGACAGGATCAGCCCCAGCATTTT.

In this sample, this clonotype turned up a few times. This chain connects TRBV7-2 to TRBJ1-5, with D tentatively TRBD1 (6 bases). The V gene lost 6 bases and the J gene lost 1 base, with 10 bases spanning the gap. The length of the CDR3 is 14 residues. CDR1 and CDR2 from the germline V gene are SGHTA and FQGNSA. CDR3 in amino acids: CASSTQGSNQPQHF. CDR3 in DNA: TGTGCCAGCAGTACCCAGGGGAGCAATCAGCCCCAGCATTTT.

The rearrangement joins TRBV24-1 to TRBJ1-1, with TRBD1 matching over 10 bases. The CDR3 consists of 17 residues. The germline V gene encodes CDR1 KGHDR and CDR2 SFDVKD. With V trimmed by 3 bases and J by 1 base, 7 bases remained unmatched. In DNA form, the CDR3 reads TGTGCCACCAGTGATGCCGGGACAGGGGCGGAGAACACTGAAGCTTTCTTT. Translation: CATSDAGTGAENTEAFF.

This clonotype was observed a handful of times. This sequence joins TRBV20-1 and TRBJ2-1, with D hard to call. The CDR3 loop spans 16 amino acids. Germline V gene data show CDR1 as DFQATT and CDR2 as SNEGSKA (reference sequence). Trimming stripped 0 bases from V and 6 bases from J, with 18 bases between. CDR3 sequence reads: CSARDLWVGTGNEQFF. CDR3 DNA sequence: TGCAGTGCTAGAGATTTGTGGGTCGGCACCGGCAATGAGCAGTTCTTC.

The CDR3 DNA reads as TGTGCCAGCTCCGAAACCAGGTTGTCGGTCGGATCCACTGAAGCTTTCTTT. This translates into CASSETRLSVGSTEAFF. The chain carries TRBV18 and TRBJ1-1; D ambiguous. This CDR3 spans 17 amino acids. From germline, CDR1 is KGHSH and CDR2 LQKENI. With 6 bases removed from V and 4 bases from J, the gap between germline ends came to 24 bases.

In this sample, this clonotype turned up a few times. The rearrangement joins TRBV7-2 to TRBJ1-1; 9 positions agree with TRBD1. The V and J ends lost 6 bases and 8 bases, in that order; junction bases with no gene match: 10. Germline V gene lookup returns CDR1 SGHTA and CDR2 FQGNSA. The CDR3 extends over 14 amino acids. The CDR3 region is CASSYRGRRWEAFF. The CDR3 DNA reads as TGTGCCAGCAGTTACAGGGGGCGGAGATGGGAAGCTTTCTTT.

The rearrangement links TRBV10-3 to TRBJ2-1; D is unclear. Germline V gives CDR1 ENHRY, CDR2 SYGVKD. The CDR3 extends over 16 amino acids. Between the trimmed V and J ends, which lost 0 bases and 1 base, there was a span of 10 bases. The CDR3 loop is CAISESGEVSYNEQFF. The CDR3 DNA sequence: TGTGCCATCAGTGAGTCAGGAGAGGTTTCCTACAATGAGCAGTTCTTC.

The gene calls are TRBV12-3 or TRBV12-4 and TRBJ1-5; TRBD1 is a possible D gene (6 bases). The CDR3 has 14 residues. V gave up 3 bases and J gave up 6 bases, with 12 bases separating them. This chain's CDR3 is CASSFGGDTQPQHF. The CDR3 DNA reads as TGTGCCAGCAGTTTTGGAGGGGACACTCAGCCCCAGCATTTT.

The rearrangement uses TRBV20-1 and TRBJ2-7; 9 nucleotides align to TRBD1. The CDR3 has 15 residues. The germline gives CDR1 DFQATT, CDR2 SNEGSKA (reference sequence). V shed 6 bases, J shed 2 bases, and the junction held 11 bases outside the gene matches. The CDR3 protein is CSAEDTGQGAYEQYF. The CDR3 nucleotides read TGCAGTGCCGAAGACACGGGACAGGGCGCCTACGAGCAGTACTTC.

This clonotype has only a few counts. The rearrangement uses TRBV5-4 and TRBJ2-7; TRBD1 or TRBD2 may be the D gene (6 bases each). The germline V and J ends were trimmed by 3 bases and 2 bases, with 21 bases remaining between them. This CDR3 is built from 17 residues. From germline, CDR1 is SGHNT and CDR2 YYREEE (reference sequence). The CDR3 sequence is CASSSKPGASATYEQYF. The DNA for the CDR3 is TGTGCCAGCAGCTCAAAACCAGGGGCTAGCGCGACCTACGAGCAGTACTTC.

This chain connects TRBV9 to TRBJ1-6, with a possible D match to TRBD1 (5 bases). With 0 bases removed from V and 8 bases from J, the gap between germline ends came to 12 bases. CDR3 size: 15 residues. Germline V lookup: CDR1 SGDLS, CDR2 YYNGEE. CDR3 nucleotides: TGTGCCAGCAGCGTAGCGGCCAGGGAGGATTCACCCCTCCACTTT. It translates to CASSVAAREDSPLHF. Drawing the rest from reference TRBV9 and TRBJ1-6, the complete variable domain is DSGVTQTPKHLITATGQRVTLRCSPRSGDLSVYWYQQSLDQGLQFLIQYYNGEERAKGNILERFSAQQFPDLHSELNLSSLELGDSALYFCASSVAAREDSPLHFGNGTRLTVT.

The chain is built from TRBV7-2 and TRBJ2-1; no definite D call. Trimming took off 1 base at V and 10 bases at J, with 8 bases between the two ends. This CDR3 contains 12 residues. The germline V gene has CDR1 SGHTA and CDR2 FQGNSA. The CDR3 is CASSLGMMEQFF. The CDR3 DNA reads TGTGCCAGCAGCTTAGGTATGATGGAGCAGTTCTTC.

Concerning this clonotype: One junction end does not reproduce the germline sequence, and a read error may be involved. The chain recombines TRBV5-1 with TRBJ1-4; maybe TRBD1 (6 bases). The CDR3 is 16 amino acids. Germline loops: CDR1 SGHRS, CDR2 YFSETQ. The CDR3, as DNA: TGCGCCAGCAGCTTGGGACAGGAGGGTACATTAGAAAAACGGTTTTTT. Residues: CASSLGQEGTLEKRFF.